Shown below are 3 T cell receptor beta chains from a single sample sequenced in a study of vaccination and CD4 T cells after COVID-19. Time point defined: late sampling 161 to 241 days after vaccination in a few convalescent patients. Each CDR3 protein is one row after TCRdb ran MiXCR on the PCR reads. The repertoire has about 40,000 distinct CDR3 sequences, 36% of them found once; the top ten carry under 6.5%. The starting material was CD4+ T cells from blood, obtained about 7 months after SARS-CoV-2 vaccination. Receptors originate from a human donor who had recovered from COVID-19.

The sample holds a few counts of this clonotype. The chain has TRBV6-5 and TRBJ1-6, with 9 bases matching TRBD1. Trimming cost V 4 bases and J 6 bases; bases outside gene matches: 10. The CDR3 covers 17 residues. CDR1 is MNHEY, CDR2 SVGAGI, per germline. This chain's CDR3 is CASSFSLDRGINSPLHF. CDR3 DNA sequence: TGTGCCAGCAGTTTCTCTTTGGACAGGGGAATTAATTCACCCCTCCACTTT.

The chain couples TRBV15 to TRBJ2-1, with 10 bases identical to TRBD2. The CDR3 sequence is 16 residues long. V shed 1 base and J 5 bases; nucleotides not matched to a gene: 5. Per the germline V gene, CDR1 is LNHNV and CDR2 is YYDKDF (reference sequence). The CDR3 protein is CATSRVLAGAHNEQFF. CDR3 nucleotide sequence: TGTGCCACCAGCAGAGTCCTAGCGGGAGCCCACAATGAGCAGTTCTTC.

This clonotype was recorded a few times. V gene TRBV7-6 combines with J gene TRBJ2-7; 10 nucleotides align to TRBD1. Trimming at V came to 5 bases and at J to 4 bases, leaving 5 bases not matched to a gene. The CDR3 runs to 14 residues. Germline assignment: CDR1 SGHVS and CDR2 FNYEAQ. The CDR3, as DNA: TGTGCCAGCAGCAGAGACAGGGGGCTATACGAGCAGTACTTC. Residues: CASSRDRGLYEQYF.